The clone carrying this TCR beta chain was recorded only once. Antigen unknown. This sample was included in a study of cytomegalovirus exposure and HLA in healthy donors. The CDR3 length is 12 residues. Germline loops: CDR1 SGHRS, CDR2 YFSETQ. Trimming took 0 bases from V and 8 from J, leaving 8 bases between them. Primers for the PCR totalled 60 Vbeta and 13 Jbeta. Method: immunoSEQ multiplex PCR; TCRdb's copy keeps in-frame clones and lacks some. The sample shows some 150,000 clones, approximately 60% of them seen only once. General study findings and limits: According to a later analysis, donors in an Asian-associated ancestry cluster reportedly had fewer N-insertions than the roughly 720-donor mean. Sequencing depth across donors, presence/absence analyses assumed, was roughly uniform.

This TCR was sampled from a middle-aged woman in good health and CMV-seronegative. The chain combines TRBV5-1 with TRBJ1-2, with D unresolved. The sequenced material came from PBMCs. CDR3 loop: CASSLDGGGYTF. CDR3 nucleotides: TGCGCCAGCAGCTTGGATGGAGGAGGCTACACCTTC.